This is a list of T cell receptor beta chains from one sample in a study of OX40 agonist ivuxolimab in advanced cancers. The method was immunoSEQ multiplex PCR; TCRdb's version includes in-frame clones alone and lacks a portion of them. The sample lists some 70,000 clones; 86% were seen once. The source material was CD4+ or CD8+ T cells sorted from blood, sampled in a trial of the OX40 agonist ivuxolimab. These receptors were collected from an adult with an advanced solid tumor such as melanoma, head and neck, liver or kidney cancer. CDR3s include the opening cysteine and the closing phenylalanine or tryptophan. Each record gives: V gene, J gene, D gene, clone size, CDR3 DNA, CDR3 protein. D genes are given only for firm matches. Clone size, where shown, is once, few, many, or a class for clones that have expanded.

v_call: TRBV5-1
j_call: TRBJ2-5
d_call: TRBD1
clone_size: .
cdr3_nt: TGCGCCAGCAGCTTTGAGGGACAGGGAGAGACCCAGTACTTC
cdr3_aa: CASSFEGQGETQYF

v_call: TRBV6-6
j_call: TRBJ1-4
d_call: TRBD1
clone_size: many
cdr3_nt: TGTGCCAGCAGCCGAGACAGGGTGAGCGAAAAACTGTTTTTT
cdr3_aa: CASSRDRVSEKLFF

v_call: TRBV20-1
j_call: TRBJ1-2
d_call: .
clone_size: .
cdr3_nt: TGCAGTGCGCAGGCAAACTATGGCTACACCTTC
cdr3_aa: CSAQANYGYTF

v_call: TRBV28
j_call: TRBJ1-2
d_call: .
clone_size: .
cdr3_nt: TGTGCCAGCAGTTTAGGGTCCAGGGATTATGGCTACACCTTC
cdr3_aa: CASSLGSRDYGYTF

v_call: TRBV7-6
j_call: TRBJ1-6
d_call: .
clone_size: .
cdr3_nt: TGTGCCAGCAGCATGGGAGGCAGGGCAGAAAATTCACCCCTCCACTTT
cdr3_aa: CASSMGGRAENSPLHF

v_call: TRBV7-3
j_call: TRBJ1-5
d_call: .
clone_size: .
cdr3_nt: TGTGCCAGCAGCTTCGACAGGTCCCAGCCCCAGCATTTT
cdr3_aa: CASSFDRSQPQHF

v_call: TRBV5-1
j_call: TRBJ2-6
d_call: .
clone_size: .
cdr3_nt: TGCGCCAGCAGCTTGAGGGAGATCTCTGGGGCCAACGTCCTGACTTTC
cdr3_aa: CASSLREISGANVLTF

v_call: TRBV28
j_call: TRBJ1-4
d_call: .
clone_size: .
cdr3_nt: TGTGCCAGCAGTCCCCCAGGGGCGGCTAATGAAAAACTGTTTTTT
cdr3_aa: CASSPPGAANEKLFF

v_call: TRBV7-9
j_call: TRBJ1-1
d_call: .
clone_size: .
cdr3_nt: TGTGCCAGCAGCCGGGAGGAACGGGGAGCTTTCTTT
cdr3_aa: CASSREERGAFF

v_call: TRBV6-5
j_call: TRBJ1-5
d_call: .
clone_size: .
cdr3_nt: TGTGCCAGCAGGAACAGCAATCAGCCCCAGCATTTT
cdr3_aa: CASRNSNQPQHF

v_call: TRBV7-2
j_call: TRBJ2-2
d_call: TRBD1
clone_size: .
cdr3_nt: TGTGCCAGCAGCCCGGGACAGGGCGGGGAGCTGTTTTTT
cdr3_aa: CASSPGQGGELFF

v_call: TRBV5-6
j_call: TRBJ2-5
d_call: TRBD1
clone_size: .
cdr3_nt: TGTGCCAGCAGCGATATCCGGGACAGGGTAGAGACCCAGTACTTC
cdr3_aa: CASSDIRDRVETQYF

v_call: TRBV5-1
j_call: TRBJ2-5
d_call: TRBD1
clone_size: .
cdr3_nt: TGCGCCAGCAGCTTGGAACCAACAGGGGGCGGCGAGACCCAGTACTTC
cdr3_aa: CASSLEPTGGGETQYF

v_call: TRBV2
j_call: TRBJ1-1
d_call: .
clone_size: once
cdr3_nt: TGTGCCAGCACAGGGGCGATCGACGCTTTCTTT
cdr3_aa: CASTGAIDAFF

v_call: TRBV2
j_call: TRBJ2-4
d_call: TRBD2
clone_size: .
cdr3_nt: TGTGCCAGCAGTGAACTGACTAGCGGGGGGGCCGGAGACATTCAGTACTTC
cdr3_aa: CASSELTSGGAGDIQYF

v_call: TRBV21-1
j_call: TRBJ2-2
d_call: .
clone_size: .
cdr3_nt: TGTGCCAGCAGCTACGGACTAGCGGGTGTCGGGGAGCTGTTTTTT
cdr3_aa: CASSYGLAGVGELFF

v_call: TRBV10-3
j_call: TRBJ1-1
d_call: .
clone_size: .
cdr3_nt: TGTGCCATCAGTGAGCCGGACACTGAAGCTTTCTTT
cdr3_aa: CAISEPDTEAFF

v_call: TRBV30
j_call: TRBJ1-4
d_call: .
clone_size: .
cdr3_nt: TGTGCCTGGAGTGTACAGGGTGAAAAACTGTTTTTT
cdr3_aa: CAWSVQGEKLFF

v_call: TRBV27
j_call: TRBJ1-6
d_call: .
clone_size: once
cdr3_nt: TGTGCCAGCAGTTTAGGGGCCGGGGGAAGTTCACCCCTCCACTTT
cdr3_aa: CASSLGAGGSSPLHF

v_call: TRBV7-2
j_call: TRBJ1-2
d_call: TRBD1
clone_size: .
cdr3_nt: TGTGCCAGCAGCGGGCCGGGACAGGGGTATGGCTACACCTTC
cdr3_aa: CASSGPGQGYGYTF

v_call: TRBV30
j_call: TRBJ2-7
d_call: .
clone_size: .
cdr3_nt: TGTGCCTGGAAGACGGGGACCTTTTCCTACGAGCAGTACTTC
cdr3_aa: CAWKTGTFSYEQYF

v_call: TRBV14
j_call: TRBJ1-1
d_call: .
clone_size: .
cdr3_nt: TGTGCCAGCAGCCCCGAGCGGCTGAACACTGAAGCTTTCTTT
cdr3_aa: CASSPERLNTEAFF

v_call: TRBV6-4
j_call: TRBJ2-2
d_call: .
clone_size: once
cdr3_nt: TGTGCCAGCAGTGAGCGTAGCATAGGAGACGTCGACACCGGGGAGCTGTTTTTT
cdr3_aa: CASSERSIGDVDTGELFF

v_call: TRBV2
j_call: TRBJ1-4
d_call: .
clone_size: .
cdr3_nt: TGTGCCAGCAGTCCCTCCCCGGGACTGTTTTTT
cdr3_aa: CASSPSPGLFF

v_call: TRBV14
j_call: TRBJ2-7
d_call: .
clone_size: once
cdr3_nt: TGTGCCAGCAGCCAATTTCTTAGCTCCTACGAGCAGTACTTC
cdr3_aa: CASSQFLSSYEQYF

v_call: TRBV6-5
j_call: TRBJ1-5
d_call: .
clone_size: few
cdr3_nt: TGTGCCAGCAGTTACGGGGTCCAGGCGCCCCAGCATTTT
cdr3_aa: CASSYGVQAPQHF

v_call: TRBV5-1
j_call: TRBJ1-1
d_call: .
clone_size: .
cdr3_nt: TGCGCCAGCAGCTTGGATACGGGCGTGAACACTGAAGCTTTCTTT
cdr3_aa: CASSLDTGVNTEAFF

v_call: TRBV4-1
j_call: TRBJ2-7
d_call: .
clone_size: .
cdr3_nt: TGCGCCAGCAGCCAGAACTCCGGGACACAGTACGAGCAGTACTTC
cdr3_aa: CASSQNSGTQYEQYF

v_call: TRBV5-5
j_call: TRBJ1-1
d_call: .
clone_size: .
cdr3_nt: TGTGCCAGCAGCCCGGACGGGGCCCGTGGAGCTTTCTTT
cdr3_aa: CASSPDGARGAFF

v_call: TRBV4-2
j_call: TRBJ2-7
d_call: .
clone_size: few
cdr3_nt: TGTGCCAGCAGCCAAGCCCCCGGGACTGCACAAGGTGAGCAGTACTTC
cdr3_aa: CASSQAPGTAQGEQYF

v_call: TRBV5-4
j_call: TRBJ2-4
d_call: TRBD1
clone_size: .
cdr3_nt: TGTGCCAGCAGCGCATCGACAGGGACGACTTTCAAAAACATTCAGTACTTC
cdr3_aa: CASSASTGTTFKNIQYF

v_call: TRBV5-5
j_call: TRBJ1-1
d_call: .
clone_size: .
cdr3_nt: TGTGCCAGCAGCGGCCAGCAACTCGGGGGAAACACTGAAGCTTTCTTT
cdr3_aa: CASSGQQLGGNTEAFF

v_call: TRBV5-1
j_call: TRBJ2-2
d_call: TRBD1
clone_size: .
cdr3_nt: TGCGCCAGCAGCAGAGACAGGGTTCCCGGGGAGCTGTTTTTT
cdr3_aa: CASSRDRVPGELFF

v_call: TRBV5-4
j_call: TRBJ2-2
d_call: TRBD1
clone_size: .
cdr3_nt: TGTGCCAGCAGCTTGGGGCCGGGACAGGGGGCAAGGGGGGAGCTGTTTTTT
cdr3_aa: CASSLGPGQGARGELFF

v_call: TRBV5-1
j_call: TRBJ2-3
d_call: .
clone_size: .
cdr3_nt: TGCGCCAGCAGCTTGGGGGACGCAGATACGCAGTATTTT
cdr3_aa: CASSLGDADTQYF

v_call: TRBV6-4
j_call: TRBJ1-6
d_call: TRBD1
clone_size: .
cdr3_nt: TGTGCCAGCAGCCCGACAGGGAGGGAGGATTCACCCCTCCACTTT
cdr3_aa: CASSPTGREDSPLHF

v_call: TRBV6-6
j_call: TRBJ2-3
d_call: TRBD1
clone_size: once
cdr3_nt: TGTGCCAGCAGACCCCTCCTACAGGGGGGCACAGATACGCAGTATTTT
cdr3_aa: CASRPLLQGGTDTQYF

v_call: TRBV7-2
j_call: TRBJ2-3
d_call: .
clone_size: .
cdr3_nt: TGTGCCAGCAGCTCCTACGGAGATACGCAGTATTTT
cdr3_aa: CASSSYGDTQYF

v_call: TRBV7-2
j_call: TRBJ2-5
d_call: TRBD2
clone_size: .
cdr3_nt: TGTGCCAGCAGCCCCCCGCGGCGGGGAGCGGGGGGGCTCCCGGCCCAGTACTTC
cdr3_aa: CASSPPRRGAGGLPAQYF

v_call: TRBV2
j_call: TRBJ2-1
d_call: TRBD2
clone_size: .
cdr3_nt: TGTGCCAGCAGTCGACTAGCGGGGTTTGAAGAGCAGTTCTTC
cdr3_aa: CASSRLAGFEEQFF

v_call: TRBV5-8
j_call: TRBJ1-6
d_call: .
clone_size: .
cdr3_nt: TGTGCCAGCAGCTCCCGGCGGGGGGCCAGGAATTCACCCCTCCACTTT
cdr3_aa: CASSSRRGARNSPLHF

v_call: TRBV28
j_call: TRBJ1-2
d_call: .
clone_size: .
cdr3_nt: TGTGCCAGCAGTTTATGGGACAGCTCTGCCGGCTACACCTTC
cdr3_aa: CASSLWDSSAGYTF

v_call: TRBV28
j_call: TRBJ1-1
d_call: .
clone_size: few
cdr3_nt: TGTGCCAGCAGTTTAGGGGTCACTGAAGCTTTCTTT
cdr3_aa: CASSLGVTEAFF

v_call: TRBV7-8
j_call: TRBJ1-1
d_call: .
clone_size: .
cdr3_nt: TGTGCCAGCAGTTACCAGAGATTCATGAACACTGAAGCTTTCTTT
cdr3_aa: CASSYQRFMNTEAFF

v_call: TRBV25-1
j_call: TRBJ2-7
d_call: .
clone_size: .
cdr3_nt: TGTGCCAGCAGTGCCAATCAAGCCTCCGCCTACGAGCAGTACTTC
cdr3_aa: CASSANQASAYEQYF

v_call: TRBV5-1
j_call: TRBJ1-5
d_call: .
clone_size: .
cdr3_nt: TGCGTCAGCAGCTTGACCGGGGATCGAAATCAGCCCCAGCATTTT
cdr3_aa: CVSSLTGDRNQPQHF

v_call: TRBV10-3
j_call: TRBJ2-7
d_call: TRBD1
clone_size: .
cdr3_nt: TGTGCCATCAGAGACGGACAGGCGGCGGACGAGCAGTACTTC
cdr3_aa: CAIRDGQAADEQYF

v_call: TRBV5-1
j_call: TRBJ2-1
d_call: TRBD2
clone_size: .
cdr3_nt: TGCGCCAGCAGGCCTACTGGACTAGCGGGCGAGCAGTTCTTC
cdr3_aa: CASRPTGLAGEQFF

v_call: TRBV28
j_call: TRBJ1-4
d_call: .
clone_size: once
cdr3_nt: TGTGCCAGCAGTTCCACTAGGGTAACTAATGAAAAACTGTTTTTT
cdr3_aa: CASSSTRVTNEKLFF

v_call: TRBV5-6
j_call: TRBJ2-7
d_call: TRBD1
clone_size: .
cdr3_nt: TGTGCCAGCAGCAAAAGGAACAGGGGAAGTTCATACGAGCAGTACTTC
cdr3_aa: CASSKRNRGSSYEQYF